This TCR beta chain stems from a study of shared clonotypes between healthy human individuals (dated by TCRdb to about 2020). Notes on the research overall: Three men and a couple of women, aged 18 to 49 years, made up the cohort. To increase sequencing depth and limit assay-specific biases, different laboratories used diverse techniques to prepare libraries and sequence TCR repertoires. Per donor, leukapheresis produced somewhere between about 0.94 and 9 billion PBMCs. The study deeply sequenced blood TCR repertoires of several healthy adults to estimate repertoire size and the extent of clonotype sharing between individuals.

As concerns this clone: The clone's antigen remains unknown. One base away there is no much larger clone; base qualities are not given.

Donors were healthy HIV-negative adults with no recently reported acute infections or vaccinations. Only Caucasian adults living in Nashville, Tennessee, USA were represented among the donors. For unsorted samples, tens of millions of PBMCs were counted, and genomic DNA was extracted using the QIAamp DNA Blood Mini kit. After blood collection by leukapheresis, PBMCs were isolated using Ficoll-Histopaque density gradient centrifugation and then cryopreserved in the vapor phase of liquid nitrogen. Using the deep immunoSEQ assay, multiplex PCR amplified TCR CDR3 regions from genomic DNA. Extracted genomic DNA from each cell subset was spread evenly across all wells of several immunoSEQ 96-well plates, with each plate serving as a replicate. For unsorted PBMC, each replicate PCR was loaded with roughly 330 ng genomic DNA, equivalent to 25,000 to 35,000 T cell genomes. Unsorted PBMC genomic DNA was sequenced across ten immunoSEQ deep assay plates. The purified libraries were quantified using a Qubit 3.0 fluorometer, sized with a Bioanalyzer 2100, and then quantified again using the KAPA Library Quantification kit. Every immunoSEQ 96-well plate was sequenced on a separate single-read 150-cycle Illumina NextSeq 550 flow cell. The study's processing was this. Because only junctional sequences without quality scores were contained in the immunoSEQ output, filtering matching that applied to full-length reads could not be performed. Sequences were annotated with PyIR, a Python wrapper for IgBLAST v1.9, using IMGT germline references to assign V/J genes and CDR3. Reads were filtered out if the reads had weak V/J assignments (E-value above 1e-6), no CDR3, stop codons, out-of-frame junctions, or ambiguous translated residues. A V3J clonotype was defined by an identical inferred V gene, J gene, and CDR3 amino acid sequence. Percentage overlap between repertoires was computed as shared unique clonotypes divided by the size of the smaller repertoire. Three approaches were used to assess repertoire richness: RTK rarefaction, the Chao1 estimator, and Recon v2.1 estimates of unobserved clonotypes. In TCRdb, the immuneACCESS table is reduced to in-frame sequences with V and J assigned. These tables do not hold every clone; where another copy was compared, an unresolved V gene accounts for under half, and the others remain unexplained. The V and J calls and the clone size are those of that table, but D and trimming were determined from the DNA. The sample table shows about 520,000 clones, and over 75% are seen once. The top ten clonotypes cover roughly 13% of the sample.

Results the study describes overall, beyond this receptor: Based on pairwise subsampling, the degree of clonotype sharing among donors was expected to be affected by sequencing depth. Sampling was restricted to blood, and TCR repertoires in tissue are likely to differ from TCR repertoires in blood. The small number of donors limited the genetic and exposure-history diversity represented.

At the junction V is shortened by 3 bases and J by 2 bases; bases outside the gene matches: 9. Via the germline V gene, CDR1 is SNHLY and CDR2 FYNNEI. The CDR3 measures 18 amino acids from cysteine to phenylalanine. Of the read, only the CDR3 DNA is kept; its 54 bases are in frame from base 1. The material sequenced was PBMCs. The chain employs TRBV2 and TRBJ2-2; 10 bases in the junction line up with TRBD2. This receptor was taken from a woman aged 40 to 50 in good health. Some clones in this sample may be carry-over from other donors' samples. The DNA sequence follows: TGTGCCAGCAGTGAGTCGGCTAGCGGGGGACCTAACACCGGGGAGCTGTTTTTT. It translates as CASSESASGGPNTGELFF.